These 18 T cell receptor beta chains share one sample of origin, sequenced in a study of shared clonotypes between healthy human individuals. Assay: immunoSEQ multiplex PCR; the TCRdb copy retains only in-frame clones and omits some. The table includes about 1 million clones, about 77% detected once. Sequences were obtained from memory CD4+ T cells sorted from blood. Described subset: CD45RA-negative fraction. These receptors originate from a man aged 18 to 30 in good health.

The chain couples TRBV4-1 to TRBJ2-7; 12 bases match TRBD2. Germline-derived CDR1 and CDR2 are MGHRA and YSYEKL. CDR3 length: 15 amino acids. J was trimmed by 11 bases and V by 0 bases; bases with no gene match: 8. The CDR3 nucleotides are TGCGCCAGCAGCCAAGAGGGACTAGCGGGTTTAATGAAGTACTTC. Translating gives CASSQEGLAGLMKYF.

The chain recombines TRBV11-3 with TRBJ2-5; TRBD1 matches at 10 bases. CDR1 SGHNT and CDR2 YENEEA come from the germline V gene. V shed 5 bases and J 4 bases; nucleotides not matched to a gene: 7. The CDR3 is 15 residues long. The CDR3 nucleotides are TGTGCCAGCAGCCGTGGACAGGGGGACCGAGAGACCCAGTACTTC. Residues: CASSRGQGDRETQYF. Complete variable domain (other parts from reference TRBV11-3 and TRBJ2-5): EAGVVQSPRYKIIEKKQPVAFWCNPISGHNTLYWYLQNLGQGPELLIRYENEEAVDDSQLPKDRFSAERLKGVDSTLKIQPAELGDSAVYLCASSRGQGDRETQYFGPGTRLLVL.

This chain connects TRBV18 to TRBJ2-5, with no clear D. The CDR3 is 12 residues long. V lost 8 bases and J 5 bases, leaving 12 bases between the germline ends. From germline, CDR1 is KGHSH and CDR2 LQKENI. The CDR3 DNA follows: TGTGCCAGCCACGAAACGCGGGAGACCCAGTACTTC. It yields the protein CASHETRETQYF.

The genes are TRBV19 and TRBJ2-5; 14 bases map to TRBD2. The CDR3 has 15 residues. The V and J ends lost 5 bases and 5 bases, in that order; junction bases with no gene match: 4. Germline values: CDR1 LNHDA, CDR2 SQIVND (reference sequence). The CDR3 sequence is CASSGLAGGMETQYF. For the CDR3, the DNA is TGTGCCAGTAGTGGACTAGCGGGAGGTATGGAGACCCAGTACTTC.

The chain uses TRBV5-6 and TRBJ1-6; 7 nucleotides match TRBD1. Germline loops: CDR1 SGHDT, CDR2 YYEEEE. The CDR3 runs 14 residues. Trimming at V came to 3 bases and at J to 8 bases, leaving 5 bases not matched to a gene. The DNA of the CDR3 is TGTGCCAGCAGCTCCGGGACAGTATATTCACCCCTCCACTTT. This codes for CASSSGTVYSPLHF.

This clone was detected only once. V gene TRBV5-8 combines with J gene TRBJ1-5, with 10 bases lining up with TRBD1. CDR3 size: 17 residues. CDR1 SGHTS and CDR2 YDEGEE come from the germline V gene. V was pared by 4 bases and J by 2 bases, with 9 bases of the junction left unmatched. CDR3 loop: CASSDGGQGNGNQPQHF. In DNA, the CDR3 is TGTGCCAGCAGCGACGGGGGACAGGGGAATGGCAATCAGCCCCAGCATTTT.

The chain recombines TRBV9 with TRBJ2-3; TRBD2 matches at 13 bases. CDR3 length: 16 residues. CDR1 and CDR2 (germline): SGDLS, YYNGEE. The junction had 5 bases not matched to a gene; V was cut back by 5 bases and J by 2 bases. The CDR3 region is CASSGTSGMITDTQYF. The CDR3, as DNA: TGTGCCAGCAGTGGGACTAGCGGGATGATCACAGATACGCAGTATTTT.

This chain links TRBV2 with TRBJ1-1, with 8 bases lining up with TRBD1. Germline CDR1 and CDR2: SNHLY and FYNNEI. There are 14 residues in the CDR3. Germline trimming cut 7 bases from V and 4 bases from J; bases unmatched to any gene: 8. The CDR3, as DNA: TGTGCCAGCATTTTCCAGGGGGCGCGCACTGAAGCTTTCTTT. Protein sequence: CASIFQGARTEAFF.

The V gene is TRBV6-5, the J gene TRBJ2-2; D not certain. The CDR3 runs 14 residues. Germline-derived CDR1 and CDR2 are MNHEY and SVGAGI. V gave up 0 bases and J gave up 7 bases, with 9 bases separating them. The chain's CDR3 is CASSYSPTYGELFF. The CDR3 nucleotides are TGTGCCAGCAGTTACTCCCCCACCTACGGGGAGCTGTTTTTT.

The V gene is TRBV18, the J gene TRBJ2-5; 10 bases are a match to TRBD2. The ends lost 0 bases at V and 2 bases at J; junction bases unmatched: 12. The CDR3 has 19 amino acids. Germline CDR1 reads KGHSH; CDR2 reads LQKENI. The CDR3 reads CASSPPAVFSGGFQETQYF. In DNA form, the CDR3 reads TGTGCCAGCTCACCACCGGCTGTTTTTAGCGGGGGGTTTCAAGAGACCCAGTACTTC.

The CDR3 DNA is TGTGCCAGCAGCCCACGCGGGCTAGCGGGAGGAGGCACAGATACGCAGTATTTT. It translates to CASSPRGLAGGGTDTQYF. The chain combines TRBV7-2 with TRBJ2-3, with 11 bases lining up with TRBD2. CDR3 length equals 18 residues. The junction had 11 bases not matched to a gene; V was cut back by 5 bases and J by 1 base. Per germline, CDR1 SGHTA and CDR2 FQGNSA.

J is TRBJ2-3 and V is TRBV4-3; D remains ambiguous. Trimming removed 1 base from V and 1 base from J, with 6 bases in between. The CDR3 is made up of 14 amino acids. Germline-derived CDR1 and CDR2 are LGHNA and YSLEER. The CDR3 coding sequence is TGCGCCAGCAGCCAAGGGTACCGCACAGATACGCAGTATTTT. This translates into CASSQGYRTDTQYF.

This clone was detected only once. The sample holds other DNA sequences that translate to the same CDR3. The chain employs TRBV6-5 and TRBJ1-2; no clear D. The germline CDR1 and CDR2 sequences are MNHEY and SVGAGI. There are 12 residues in the CDR3. V lost 2 bases, J lost 8 bases, and 9 bases lay in between. CDR3 residues: CASSYGSGGYTF. The CDR3 coding sequence is TGTGCCAGCAGTTACGGCTCCGGGGGCTACACCTTC.

The J gene is TRBJ1-1, the V gene TRBV2, with D possibly being TRBD1 (6 bases). Germline V CDR1 and CDR2: SNHLY, FYNNEI. Trimming removed 0 bases at V and 9 bases at J, with 14 bases between. This CDR3 contains 14 residues. The CDR3 region has the DNA TGTGCCAGCAGTGAAGCGTTTATACAGGGAAAAGCTTTCTTT. Its translation: CASSEAFIQGKAFF.

The chain carries TRBV11-3 and TRBJ2-3, with D possibly matching TRBD2 (6 bases). Trimming cost V 4 bases and J 2 bases, with 7 bases left between them. Germline-derived CDR1 and CDR2 are SGHNT and YENEEA. The CDR3 runs 13 residues. CDR3 DNA sequence: TGTGCCAGCAGCTCGGGAGTCACAGATACGCAGTATTTT. Protein product: CASSSGVTDTQYF.

Points on this clone: Other DNA variants within this sample encode the same CDR3. The V call is TRBV5-1, the J call TRBJ2-5; D uncertain. This CDR3 has 13 residues. The germline V gene has CDR1 SGHRS and CDR2 YFSETQ. V was shortened by 4 bases and J by 4 bases, with 11 bases between the two germline ends. The DNA for the CDR3 is TGCGCCAGCAGCGTAGGATCAGGAGAGACCCAGTACTTC. Its protein product is CASSVGSGETQYF. Filled out from reference TRBV5-1 and TRBJ2-5, the complete variable domain reads KAGVTQTPRYLIKTRGQQVTLSCSPISGHRSVSWYQQTPGQGLQFLFEYFSETQRNKGNFPGRFSGRQFSNSRSEMNVSTLELGDSALYLCASSVGSGETQYFGPGTRLLVL.

The gene calls are TRBV19 and TRBJ2-7, with a tentative D call TRBD2 (6 bases). Germline lookup yields CDR1 LNHDA and CDR2 SQIVND (reference sequence). Between the trimmed V and J ends, which lost 3 bases and 5 bases, there was a span of 11 bases. The CDR3 is 13 residues long. Written as DNA, the CDR3 is TGTGCCAGTAGTATGACGCGGGGTAACGAGCAGTACTTC. Its translation is CASSMTRGNEQYF.

The chain employs TRBV5-6 and TRBJ1-1, with D possibly TRBD1 on 6 matching bases. There are 16 residues in the CDR3. Germline loops: CDR1 SGHDT, CDR2 YYEEEE. Between the trimmed V and J ends, which lost 1 base and 5 bases, there was a span of 18 bases. For the CDR3, the DNA is TGTGCCAGCAGCTTGCTGGGGGCAGGGGTGAGGACTGAAGCTTTCTTT. Its translation: CASSLLGAGVRTEAFF.